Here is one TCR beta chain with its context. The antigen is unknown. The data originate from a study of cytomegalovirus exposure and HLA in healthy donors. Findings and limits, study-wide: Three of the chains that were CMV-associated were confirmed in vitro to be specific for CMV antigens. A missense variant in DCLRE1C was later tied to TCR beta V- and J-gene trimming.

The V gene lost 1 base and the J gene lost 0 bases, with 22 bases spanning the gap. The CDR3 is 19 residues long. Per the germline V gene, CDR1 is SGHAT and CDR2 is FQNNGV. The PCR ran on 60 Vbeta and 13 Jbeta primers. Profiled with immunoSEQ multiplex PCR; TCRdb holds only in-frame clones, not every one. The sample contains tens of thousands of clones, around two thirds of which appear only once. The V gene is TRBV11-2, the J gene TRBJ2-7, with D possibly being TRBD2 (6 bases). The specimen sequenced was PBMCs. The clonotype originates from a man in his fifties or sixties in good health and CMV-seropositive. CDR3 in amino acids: CASSLAAMDRDGSSYEQYF. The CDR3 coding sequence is TGTGCCAGCAGCTTAGCGGCCATGGACCGGGACGGGAGCTCCTACGAGCAGTACTTC.